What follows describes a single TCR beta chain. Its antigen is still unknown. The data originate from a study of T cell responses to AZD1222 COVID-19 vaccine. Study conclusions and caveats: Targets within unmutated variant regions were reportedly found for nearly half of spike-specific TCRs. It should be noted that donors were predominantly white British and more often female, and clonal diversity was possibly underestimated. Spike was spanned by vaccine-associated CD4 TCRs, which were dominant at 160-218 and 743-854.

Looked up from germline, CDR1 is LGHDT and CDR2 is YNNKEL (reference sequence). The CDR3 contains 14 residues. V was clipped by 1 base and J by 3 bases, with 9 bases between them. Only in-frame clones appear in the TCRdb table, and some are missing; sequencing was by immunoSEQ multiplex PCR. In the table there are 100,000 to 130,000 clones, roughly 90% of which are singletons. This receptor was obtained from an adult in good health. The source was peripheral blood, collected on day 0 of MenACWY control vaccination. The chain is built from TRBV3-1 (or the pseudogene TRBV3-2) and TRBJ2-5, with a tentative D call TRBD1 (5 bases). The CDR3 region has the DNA TGTGCCAGCAGCCAAGGGGGCAGGGAAGAGACCCAGTACTTC. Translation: CASSQGGREETQYF.